This is a list of T cell receptor beta chains from one sample in a study of beta chain bispecific antibodies for T cell cancers. The antigens for these receptors are not known. TCRdb called the 5' RACE reads again in MiXCR, with one record for every CDR3 protein. In the table there are 20,000 to 25,000 distinct CDR3 sequences, over 2% of which are singletons. Sequenced: healthy donor T cells cultured with leukemia cells. These receptors were collected from a human donor in good health. Some clones in this sample may be carry-over from other donors' samples. Both conserved end residues are part of each CDR3. A D gene is named only where the DNA matches it firmly. Expanded clones get a size class; other rows say once, few or many, or leave the size out.

D	size	V	J	CDR3	DNA
TRBD2	many	TRBV28	TRBJ2-1	CASSMPGLAGGREQFF	TGTGCCAGCAGTATGCCGGGACTAGCGGGGGGGCGAGAGCAGTTCTTC
.	many	TRBV7-9	TRBJ1-2	CASSLVGGDYGYTF	TGTGCCAGCAGCTTAGTAGGAGGGGATTATGGCTACACCTTC
TRBD2	many	TRBV13	TRBJ2-3	CASSNTLAGADTQYF	TGTGCCAGCAGTAACACACTAGCGGGGGCCGATACGCAGTATTTT
.	few	TRBV29-1	TRBJ2-7	CSVEVRTAALSYEQYF	TGCAGCGTTGAAGTTCGGACAGCGGCTCTCTCCTACGAGCAGTACTTC
TRBD1	.	TRBV18	TRBJ2-5	CASSPGQVLIETQYF	TGTGCCAGCTCACCTGGACAGGTTCTTATAGAGACCCAGTACTTC
TRBD2	many	TRBV4-1	TRBJ2-1	CASSQGYSGGADNEQFF	TGCGCCAGCAGCCAAGGGTATAGCGGGGGGGCTGACAATGAGCAGTTCTTC
.	many	TRBV13	TRBJ2-6	CASSLGLANVLTF	TGTGCCAGCAGCTTAGGACTAGCCAACGTCCTGACTTTC
TRBD1	many	TRBV12-3/TRBV12-4	TRBJ1-5	CASRDRAGQPQHF	TGTGCCAGCAGAGACAGGGCCGGGCAGCCCCAGCATTTT
.	many	TRBV6-5	TRBJ2-1	CASSYSPGATMYNEQFF	TGTGCCAGCAGTTACTCCCCCGGGGCCACGATGTACAATGAGCAGTTCTTC
.	many	TRBV5-8	TRBJ2-6	CASRPTGYGANVLTF	TGTGCCAGCAGACCTACAGGGTACGGGGCCAACGTCCTGACTTTC
.	many	TRBV10-3	TRBJ2-7	CAISEVKFSEQYF	TGTGCCATCAGTGAGGTAAAATTCAGCGAGCAGTACTTC
.	many	TRBV5-4	TRBJ2-5	CASSFGADQETQYF	TGTGCCAGCAGCTTCGGGGCGGACCAAGAGACCCAGTACTTC
.	many	TRBV3-1	TRBJ2-2	CASSPLRRVGELFF	TGTGCCAGCAGCCCCCTGCGGCGGGTCGGGGAGCTGTTTTTT
.	many	TRBV29-1	TRBJ2-7	CSVETNMGEQYF	TGCAGCGTTGAGACGAACATGGGCGAGCAGTACTTC
.	many	TRBV3-1	TRBJ2-7	CASSQDGSYEQYF	TGTGCCAGCAGCCAAGACGGTTCCTACGAGCAGTACTTC
.	many	TRBV12-3/TRBV12-4	TRBJ2-1	CASSLNTGFPYNEQFF	TGTGCCAGCAGTTTAAACACAGGGTTCCCCTACAATGAGCAGTTCTTC
.	.	TRBV5-5	TRBJ1-1	CASSAGNTEAFF	TGTGCCAGCAGCGCTGGGAACACTGAAGCTTTCTTT
TRBD1	many	TRBV5-1	TRBJ2-7	CASSADRGPLYEQYF	TGCGCCAGCAGCGCCGACAGGGGCCCCCTCTACGAGCAGTACTTC
.	few	TRBV19	TRBJ1-5	CASSQGTNQPQHF	TGTGCCAGCTCCCAGGGGACCAATCAGCCCCAGCATTTT
.	many	TRBV5-1	TRBJ2-2	CASSLELVSSGELFF	TGCGCCAGCAGCTTGGAATTAGTTAGTTCGGGGGAGCTGTTTTTT
.	many	TRBV2	TRBJ2-3	CASRDSGADTQYF	TGTGCCAGCAGGGACAGCGGAGCAGATACGCAGTATTTT
.	many	TRBV5-1	TRBJ2-7	CASSSPGEQYF	TGCGCCAGCAGCTCCCCGGGTGAGCAGTACTTC
.	many	TRBV29-1	TRBJ2-7	CSVAPGSYEQYF	TGCAGCGTGGCGCCAGGATCCTACGAGCAGTACTTC
TRBD1	many	TRBV6-5	TRBJ2-3	CASSTLFPGTGRTDTQYF	TGTGCCAGCAGTACACTTTTCCCCGGGACAGGCCGTACAGATACGCAGTATTTT
TRBD1	many	TRBV7-9	TRBJ1-1	CASSQQGASNTEAFF	TGTGCCAGCAGTCAACAGGGGGCGTCGAACACTGAAGCTTTCTTT